This T cell receptor (beta chain) was identified during a study of shared clonotypes between healthy human individuals. Between the trimmed V and J ends, which lost 0 bases and 1 base, there was a span of 15 bases. Germline values: CDR1 MDHEN, CDR2 SYDVKM. There are 17 residues in the CDR3. This clone was observed once. Its matching antigen is unknown. The assay was immunoSEQ multiplex PCR, and TCRdb's table has in-frame clones only and misses some. The data contain around 2.5 million clones, roughly 93% of them singletons. Broader study findings: Clonotype sharing among donors likely depends on sequencing depth.

V gene TRBV28 combines with J gene TRBJ1-1; D may be TRBD1 (6 bases). The sequencing sample was made of naive CD4+ T cells from PBMCs. Described subset: CD45RA+ positively selected. The sequence came from a man aged 18-30 years in good health. Some clones in this sample may be carry-over from other donors' samples. The CDR3 DNA reads as TGTGCCAGCAGTTTATGGGGAACAGGGCCCGCGAACACTGAAGCTTTCTTT. This translates into CASSLWGTGPANTEAFF.